These T cell receptor beta chains were read from a single sample in a study of T cell responses to AZD1222 COVID-19 vaccine. Sequenced by immunoSEQ multiplex PCR; TCRdb stores in-frame clones only, minus some. Seen here are 130,000 or so clones, 93% observed once, and the top ten hold roughly 0.91%. This specimen consisted of peripheral blood, obtained on day 0 of AZD1222 vaccination. These receptors all come from an adult in good health. Each CDR3 is given with its conserved first and last residue. A D gene is named only where the DNA matches it firmly. The size of a clone is reported for some rows only, either as once, few or many, or as a class for expanded clones.

TRBJ1-4 - - TRBV4-2 TGTGCCAGCAGCCAACGGGGAGGGCGGAGTGGGGAACTGTTTTTT CASSQRGGRSGELFF
TRBJ2-6 - - TRBV18 TGTGCCAGCTCACCAGTCTCCGGGTCTGGGGCCAACGTCCTGACTTTC CASSPVSGSGANVLTF
TRBJ1-4 TRBD1 once TRBV7-6 TGTGCCAGCAGCTTAGCGAACAGGGGCTCTAATGAAAAACTGTTTTTT CASSLANRGSNEKLFF
TRBJ1-5 - few TRBV6-5 TGTGCCAGCACCGGGTGGGGTCAGCCCCAGCATTTT CASTGWGQPQHF
TRBJ1-1 - once TRBV5-1 TGCGCCAGCAGCTTTTGGCAGAACACTGAAGCTTTCTTT CASSFWQNTEAFF
TRBJ1-5 - - TRBV6-6 TGTGCCAGCAGTGACAGTATCAATCAGCCCCAGCATTTT CASSDSINQPQHF
TRBJ2-5 - once TRBV5-1 TGCGCCAGCAGCTTGGTGTCCACCCAAGAGACCCAGTACTTC CASSLVSTQETQYF
TRBJ1-4 - - TRBV6-1 TGTGCCAGCAGTGAACTAGCGTGGCGAAGTGAAAAACTGTTTTTT CASSELAWRSEKLFF
TRBJ1-1 TRBD1 - TRBV6-5 TGTGCCAGCAGAACGGGACAGGGGGCTGGAACTGAAGCTTTCTTT CASRTGQGAGTEAFF
TRBJ2-7 - once TRBV11-2 TGTGCCAGCAGCTTAGGTCCAGAAACCTACGAGCAGTACTTC CASSLGPETYEQYF
TRBJ1-2 TRBD1 - TRBV11-2 TGTGCCAGCAGCTTAGATTGGGACAGGGGTAACAACTATGGCTACACCTTC CASSLDWDRGNNYGYTF
TRBJ1-6 - - TRBV19 TGTGCCAGTAAAGAGAGACACCCGAATTCACCCCTCCACTTT CASKERHPNSPLHF
TRBJ2-1 TRBD2 once TRBV2 TGTGCCAGCAGTGAGAGCGGGGGGTTAAATGAGCAGTTCTTC CASSESGGLNEQFF
TRBJ2-3 - - TRBV6-5 TGTGCCAGCAGTCCGACAGAAGTCACAGATACGCAGTATTTT CASSPTEVTDTQYF
TRBJ1-1 TRBD1 - TRBV2 TGTGCCAGCAGCTACAGGGGGCTGGACACTGAAGCTTTCTTT CASSYRGLDTEAFF
TRBJ2-2 TRBD2 - TRBV6-6 TGTGCCAGCAGTCCCAGACTAGCGGGGGACCCGGACACCGGGGAGCTGTTTTTT CASSPRLAGDPDTGELFF
TRBJ2-2 - once TRBV7-8 TGTGCCAGCAGCCTTTACGTCCCTAACACCGGGGAGCTGTTTTTT CASSLYVPNTGELFF
TRBJ1-1 TRBD1 - TRBV7-2 TGTGCCAGCAGCAGCAGGGGGCCCGAAAACACTGAAGCTTTCTTT CASSSRGPENTEAFF
TRBJ1-2 TRBD1 - TRBV7-9 TGTGCCAGCAGTCTCCTACAGGGGGCGCCCCGTTATGGCTACACCTTC CASSLLQGAPRYGYTF
TRBJ1-2 - - TRBV29-1 TGCAGCGTTGAAGGGGGAGCAGGCTATGGCTACACCTTC CSVEGGAGYGYTF
TRBJ2-7 - - TRBV5-4 TGTGCCAGCAGTTCCGGAAACGAGCAGTACTTC CASSSGNEQYF
TRBJ1-1 - - TRBV5-1 TGCGCCAGCACCGGGGACATGAACACTGAAGCTTTCTTT CASTGDMNTEAFF
TRBJ2-7 TRBD2 - TRBV7-9 TGTGCCAGCAGCCGACTGGGAGCGGGGGGTATATACGAGCAGTACTTC CASSRLGAGGIYEQYF